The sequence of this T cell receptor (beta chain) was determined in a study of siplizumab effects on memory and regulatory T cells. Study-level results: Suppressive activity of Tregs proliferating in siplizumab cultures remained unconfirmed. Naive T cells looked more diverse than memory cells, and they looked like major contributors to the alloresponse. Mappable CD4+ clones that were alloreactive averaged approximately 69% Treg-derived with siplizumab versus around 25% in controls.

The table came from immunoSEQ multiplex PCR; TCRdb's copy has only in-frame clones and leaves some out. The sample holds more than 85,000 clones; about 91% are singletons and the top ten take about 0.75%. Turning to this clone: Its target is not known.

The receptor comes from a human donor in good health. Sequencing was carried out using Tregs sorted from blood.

The CDR3 protein is CASSTQGIQGETQYF. In DNA form, the CDR3 reads TGTGCCAGCAGTACACAGGGGATCCAAGGGGAGACCCAGTACTTC. The chain carries TRBV6-6 and TRBJ2-5, with TRBD1 matching 7 bases. The V and J ends lost 5 bases and 5 bases, in that order; junction bases with no gene match: 11. Per the germline V gene, CDR1 is MNHNY and CDR2 is SVGAGI (reference sequence). The CDR3 contains 15 residues.